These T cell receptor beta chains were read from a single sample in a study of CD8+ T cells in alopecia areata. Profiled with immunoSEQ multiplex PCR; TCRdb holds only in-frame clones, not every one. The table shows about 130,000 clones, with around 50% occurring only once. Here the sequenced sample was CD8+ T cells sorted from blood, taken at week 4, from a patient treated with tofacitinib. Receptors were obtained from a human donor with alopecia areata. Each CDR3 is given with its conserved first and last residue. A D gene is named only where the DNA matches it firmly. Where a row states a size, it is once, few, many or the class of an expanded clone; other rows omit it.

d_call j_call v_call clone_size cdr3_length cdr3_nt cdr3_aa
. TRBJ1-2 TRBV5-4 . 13 TGTGCCAGCAGCTTCCTGGGCAACTATGGCTACACCTTC CASSFLGNYGYTF
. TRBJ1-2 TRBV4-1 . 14 TGCGCCAGCAGCCAAGGACGGCAGGGTAGTGGCTACACCTTC CASSQGRQGSGYTF
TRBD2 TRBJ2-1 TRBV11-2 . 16 TGTGCCAGCAGCTTGGGTAGCGGGGGCCTCTACAATGAGCAGTTCTTC CASSLGSGGLYNEQFF
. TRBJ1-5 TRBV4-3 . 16 TGCGCCAGCAGCCCAACGGGAGGGGTCTTCAATCAGCCCCAGCATTTT CASSPTGGVFNQPQHF
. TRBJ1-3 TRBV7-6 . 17 TGTGCCAGCAGCGCGCTCGCGCGGTTCAGCTCTGGAAACACCATATATTTT CASSALARFSSGNTIYF
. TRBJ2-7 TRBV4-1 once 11 TGCGCCAGCAGCTATAAGTCGGAGCAGTACTTC CASSYKSEQYF
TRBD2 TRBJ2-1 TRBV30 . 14 TGTGCCTGGAGTGGACTAGCGGGCTACAATGAGCAGTTCTTC CAWSGLAGYNEQFF
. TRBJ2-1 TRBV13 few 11 TGTGCCAGCAGCTTTGTCCATGAGCAGTTCTTC CASSFVHEQFF
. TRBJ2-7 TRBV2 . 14 TGTGCCAGCAGTGAAGGGACTTTGGGATACGAGCAGTACTTC CASSEGTLGYEQYF
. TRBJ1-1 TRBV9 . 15 TGTGCCAGCAGCGCCCCAGGGGCCCCAGGGACTGAAGCTTTCTTT CASSAPGAPGTEAFF
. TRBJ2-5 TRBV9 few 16 TGTGCCAGCACCCACTCGCCCGGGGGAGGCCAAGAGACCCAGTACTTC CASTHSPGGGQETQYF
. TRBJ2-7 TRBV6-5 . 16 TGTGCCAGCAGTTACTCTTTCGGGGGAGGATACTACGAGCAGTACTTC CASSYSFGGGYYEQYF
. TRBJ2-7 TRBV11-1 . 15 TGTGCCAGCAGCGCATTTCAGGGTACCAGGGACGAGCAGTACTTC CASSAFQGTRDEQYF
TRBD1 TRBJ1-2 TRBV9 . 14 TGTGCCAGCAGCGCCCCAGGGGGCACCTATGGCTACACCTTC CASSAPGGTYGYTF
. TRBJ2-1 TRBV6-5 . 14 TGTGCCAGCAGTCTCAGGGCGGAGAACAATGAGCAGTTCTTC CASSLRAENNEQFF
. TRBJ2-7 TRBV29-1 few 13 TGCAGCGTTGATCCGGACGGTACCTACGAGCAGTACTTC CSVDPDGTYEQYF
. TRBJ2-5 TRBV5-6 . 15 TGTGCCAGCAGCCCCCTCAGGGGAGTGCTAGAGACCCAGTACTTC CASSPLRGVLETQYF
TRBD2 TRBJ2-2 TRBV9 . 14 TGTGCCAGCAGCGCGGGGGGAAACACCGGGGAGCTGTTTTTT CASSAGGNTGELFF
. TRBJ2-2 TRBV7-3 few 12 TGTGCCAGCAGCTCCTGGACTGGGGAGCTGTTTTTT CASSSWTGELFF
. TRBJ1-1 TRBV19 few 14 TGTGCCAGTAGTATAGATGGGACGAGTCCTGAAGCTTTCTTT CASSIDGTSPEAFF
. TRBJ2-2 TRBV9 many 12 TGTGCCAGCAGCCCCTTCGGCGGGGAGCTGTTTTTT CASSPFGGELFF
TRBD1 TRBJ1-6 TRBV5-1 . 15 TGCGCCAGCAGCTTGGAAGGGGGCGAGTATTCACCCCTCCACTTT CASSLEGGEYSPLHF
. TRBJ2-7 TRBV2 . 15 TGTGCCAGCAGTGAAGCGTCGACTGGAACCTACGAGCAGTACTTC CASSEASTGTYEQYF
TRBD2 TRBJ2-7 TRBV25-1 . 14 TGTGCCAGCATGGGGGGGGACGCATCCTACGAGCAGTACTTC CASMGGDASYEQYF
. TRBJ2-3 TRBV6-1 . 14 TGTGCCAGCAGTGAATCGGGCAGCACAGATACGCAGTATTTT CASSESGSTDTQYF
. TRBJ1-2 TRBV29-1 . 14 TGCAGCGTTGAAGACCTGGAAAGGGTCTATGGCTACACCTTC CSVEDLERVYGYTF
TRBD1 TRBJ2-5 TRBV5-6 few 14 TGTGCCAGCAGCTCGGAGACAGGGGAAGAGACCCAGTACTTC CASSSETGEETQYF
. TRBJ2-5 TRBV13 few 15 TGTGCCAGCAGCTTAGCCGACGGGGGCCAAGAGACCCAGTACTTC CASSLADGGQETQYF
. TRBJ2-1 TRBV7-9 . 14 TGTGCCAGCAGCTTAGGAAGGCTGGGGAATGAGCAGTTCTTC CASSLGRLGNEQFF
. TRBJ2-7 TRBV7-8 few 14 TGTGCCAGCAGCTTTAGGACAGACTCCTACGAGCAGTACTTC CASSFRTDSYEQYF
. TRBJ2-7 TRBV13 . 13 TGTGCCAGCAGCTCACGGGCGGGGCACGAGCAGTACTTC CASSSRAGHEQYF
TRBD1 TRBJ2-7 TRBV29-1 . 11 TGCAGCGTTGGGACAGGGGGCGAGCAGTACTTC CSVGTGGEQYF
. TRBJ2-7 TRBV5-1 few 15 TGCGCCAGCAGCCAAGAGCCGGGACCCAACTACGAGCAGTACTTC CASSQEPGPNYEQYF
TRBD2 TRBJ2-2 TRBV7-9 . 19 TGTGCCAGCAGCTTCTACCTCGGCGGGGGTTCGCTTCGCACCGGGGAGCTGTTTTTT CASSFYLGGGSLRTGELFF
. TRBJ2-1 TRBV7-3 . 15 TGTGCCAGCAGCTTAGTTCCGGGGTTCAACAATGAGCAGTTCTTC CASSLVPGFNNEQFF
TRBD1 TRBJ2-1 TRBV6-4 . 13 TGTGCCAGCCGGGACAGGGAGTCCAATGAGCAGTTCTTC CASRDRESNEQFF
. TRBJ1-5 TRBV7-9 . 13 TGTGCCAGCAGCTCTGGGGGGGGACAGCCCCAGCATTTT CASSSGGGQPQHF
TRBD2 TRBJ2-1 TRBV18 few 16 TGTGCCAGCTCACCACTGGTAGCGGGGCGACACCTCGAGCAGTTCTTC CASSPLVAGRHLEQFF
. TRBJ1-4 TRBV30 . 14 TGTGCCTGGAGTGGAGAGACAGGAGTTGAAAAACTGTTTTTT CAWSGETGVEKLFF
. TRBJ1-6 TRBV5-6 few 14 TGTGCCAGCAGCTTGCCAGGGTCCGGGCCACCCCTCCACTTT CASSLPGSGPPLHF
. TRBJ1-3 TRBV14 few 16 TGTGCCAGCAGCCAAAGGGCCGGGAGCTCTGGAAACACCATATATTTT CASSQRAGSSGNTIYF
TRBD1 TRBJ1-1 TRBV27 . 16 TGTGCCAGCAGTCCCTTCGCAGGGGGCTTGAACACTGAAGCTTTCTTT CASSPFAGGLNTEAFF
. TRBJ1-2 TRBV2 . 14 TGTGCCAGCAGCCCCAGGGGATCGGACTATGGCTACACCTTC CASSPRGSDYGYTF
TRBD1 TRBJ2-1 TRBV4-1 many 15 TGCGCCAGCAGCCAAGGCGTAGGGGGCCTCAATGAGCAGTTCTTC CASSQGVGGLNEQFF
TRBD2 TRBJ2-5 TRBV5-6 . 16 TGTGCCAGCAGCCTTCTTAGCGGGGGGTTTCAAGAGACCCAGTACTTC CASSLLSGGFQETQYF
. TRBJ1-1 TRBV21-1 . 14 TGTGCCAGCAGCAAGGACTCTCTGAACACTGAAGCTTTCTTT CASSKDSLNTEAFF
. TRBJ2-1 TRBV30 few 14 TGTGCCTGGAGTGAACGAGGCTCCTACAATGAGCAGTTCTTC CAWSERGSYNEQFF
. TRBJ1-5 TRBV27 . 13 TGTGCCAGCAGTTTAGGGCCCAATCAGCCCCAGCATTTT CASSLGPNQPQHF
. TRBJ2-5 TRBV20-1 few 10 TGCAGTGCTACGGAGACAGAGTTATACTTC CSATETELYF
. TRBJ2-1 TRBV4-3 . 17 TGCGCCAGCAGCCAAGACGGGTCCCCTTTCTCCTACAATGAGCAGTTCTTC CASSQDGSPFSYNEQFF
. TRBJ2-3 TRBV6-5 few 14 TGTGCCAGCAGTTACTCCCTAGAAGCAGATACGCAGTATTTT CASSYSLEADTQYF
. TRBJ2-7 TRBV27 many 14 TGTGCCAGCAGCCACAACGGGAACTACTACGAGCAGTACTTC CASSHNGNYYEQYF
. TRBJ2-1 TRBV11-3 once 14 TGTGCCAGCAGCTCGGACTTGTTCTCCAATGAGCAGTTCTTC CASSSDLFSNEQFF
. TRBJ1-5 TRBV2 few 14 TGTGCCAGCAGTGGGGCAGGGCCCAATCAGCCCCAGCATTTT CASSGAGPNQPQHF
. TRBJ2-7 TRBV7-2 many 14 TGTGCCAGCAGCTTAGCGGGCGCACCCGACGAGCAGTACTTC CASSLAGAPDEQYF